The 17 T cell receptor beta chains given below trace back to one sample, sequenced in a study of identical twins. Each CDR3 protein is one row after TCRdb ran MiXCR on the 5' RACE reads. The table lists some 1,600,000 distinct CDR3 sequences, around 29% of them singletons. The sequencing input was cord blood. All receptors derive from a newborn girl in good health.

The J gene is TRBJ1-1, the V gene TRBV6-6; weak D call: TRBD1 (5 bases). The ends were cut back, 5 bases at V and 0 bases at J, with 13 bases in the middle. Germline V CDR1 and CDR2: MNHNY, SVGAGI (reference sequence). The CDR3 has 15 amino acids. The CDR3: CASSRNAGLNTEAFF. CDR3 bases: TGTGCCAGCAGTCGAAACGCAGGGTTGAACACTGAAGCTTTCTTT.

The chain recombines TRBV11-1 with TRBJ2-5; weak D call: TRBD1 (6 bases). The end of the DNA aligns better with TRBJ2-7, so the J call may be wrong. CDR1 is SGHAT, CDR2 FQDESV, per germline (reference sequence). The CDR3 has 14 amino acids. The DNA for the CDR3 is TGTGCCAGCAGCTTTGGAATGGACAGTTCCGAGCAGTACTTC. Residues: CASSFGMDSSEQYF.

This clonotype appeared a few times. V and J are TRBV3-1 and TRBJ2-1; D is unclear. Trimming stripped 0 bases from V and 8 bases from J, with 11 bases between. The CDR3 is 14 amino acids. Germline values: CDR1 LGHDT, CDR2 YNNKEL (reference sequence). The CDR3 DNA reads TGTGCCAGCAGCCAAGATCCTAGACGGGATGAGCAGTTCTTC. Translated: CASSQDPRRDEQFF.

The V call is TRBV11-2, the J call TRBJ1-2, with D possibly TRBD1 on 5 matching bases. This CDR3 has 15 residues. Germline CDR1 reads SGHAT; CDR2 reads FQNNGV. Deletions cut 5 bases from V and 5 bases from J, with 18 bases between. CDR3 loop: CASSPLRGRWYGYTF. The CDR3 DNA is TGTGCCAGCAGCCCCCTTAGGGGACGGTGGTATGGCTACACCTTC.

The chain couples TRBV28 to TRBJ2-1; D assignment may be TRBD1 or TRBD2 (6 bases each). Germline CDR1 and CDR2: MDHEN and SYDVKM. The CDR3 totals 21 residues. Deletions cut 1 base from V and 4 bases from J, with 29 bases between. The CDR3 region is CASSLLRGPMKQLTLYNEQFF. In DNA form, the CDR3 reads TGTGCCAGCAGTTTATTACGGGGGCCCATGAAACAACTAACATTATACAATGAGCAGTTCTTC.

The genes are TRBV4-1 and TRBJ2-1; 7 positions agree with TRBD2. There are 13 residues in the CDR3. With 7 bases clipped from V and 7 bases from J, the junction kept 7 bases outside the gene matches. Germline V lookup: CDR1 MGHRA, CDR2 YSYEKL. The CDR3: CASKGSGRNEQFF. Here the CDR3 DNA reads TGCGCCAGCAAGGGTAGCGGGCGGAATGAGCAGTTCTTC.

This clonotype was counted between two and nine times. CDR3 region: CASGGTDNEQFF. CDR3 nucleotide sequence: TGTGCCAGCGGGGGGACAGACAATGAGCAGTTCTTC. This chain uses TRBV6-6 with TRBJ2-1; tentative D call: TRBD1 (7 bases). Germline V gene data show CDR1 as MNHNY and CDR2 as SVGAGI (reference sequence). V was shortened by 8 bases and J by 5 bases, with 10 bases between the two germline ends. The CDR3 is made up of 12 amino acids.

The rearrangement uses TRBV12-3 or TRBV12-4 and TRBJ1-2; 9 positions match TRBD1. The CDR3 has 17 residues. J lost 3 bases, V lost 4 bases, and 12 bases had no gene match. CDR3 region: CASSYDRPDRGYYGYTF. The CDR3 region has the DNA TGTGCCAGCAGTTATGACCGACCAGACAGGGGGTACTATGGCTACACCTTC.

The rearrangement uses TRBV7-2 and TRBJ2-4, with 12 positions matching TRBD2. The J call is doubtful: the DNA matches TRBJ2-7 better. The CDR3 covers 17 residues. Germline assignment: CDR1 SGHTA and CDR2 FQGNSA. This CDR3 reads CASSYTGTSGSSYEQYF. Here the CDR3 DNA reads TGTGCCAGCAGTTATACGGGGACTAGCGGGTCCTCCTACGAGCAGTACTTC.

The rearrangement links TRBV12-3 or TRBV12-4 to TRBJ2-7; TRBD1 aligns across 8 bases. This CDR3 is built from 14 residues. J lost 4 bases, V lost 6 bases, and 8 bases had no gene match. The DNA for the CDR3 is TGTGCCAGCAGCATAGGGCGGACAGGGTACGAGCAGTACTTC. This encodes CASSIGRTGYEQYF.

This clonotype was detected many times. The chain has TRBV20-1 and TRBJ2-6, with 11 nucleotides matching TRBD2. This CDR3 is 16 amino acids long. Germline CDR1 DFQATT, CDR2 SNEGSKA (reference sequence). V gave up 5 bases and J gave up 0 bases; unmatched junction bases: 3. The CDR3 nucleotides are TGCAGTGCTCTGACTAGCGGGGCCTCTGGGGCCAACGTCCTGACTTTC. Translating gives CSALTSGASGANVLTF.

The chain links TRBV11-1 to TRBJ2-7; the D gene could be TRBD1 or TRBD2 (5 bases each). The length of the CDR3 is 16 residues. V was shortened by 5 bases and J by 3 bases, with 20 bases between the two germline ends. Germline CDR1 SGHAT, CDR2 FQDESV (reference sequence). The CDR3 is CASSPPGRWKNYEQYF. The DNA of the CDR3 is TGTGCCAGCAGCCCCCCGGGACGGTGGAAGAACTACGAGCAGTACTTC. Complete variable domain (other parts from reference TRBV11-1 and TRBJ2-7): EAEVAQSPRYKITEKSQAVAFWCDPISGHATLYWYRQILGQGPELLVQFQDESVVDDSQLPKDRFSAERLKGVDSTLKIQPAELGDSAMYLCASSPPGRWKNYEQYFGPGTRLTVT.

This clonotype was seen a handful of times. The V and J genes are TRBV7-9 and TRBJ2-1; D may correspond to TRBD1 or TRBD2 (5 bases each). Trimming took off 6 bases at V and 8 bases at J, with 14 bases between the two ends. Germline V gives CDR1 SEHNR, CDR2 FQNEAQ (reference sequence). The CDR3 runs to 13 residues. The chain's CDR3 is CASRYELGHEQFF. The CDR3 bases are TGTGCCAGCAGATACGAGTTGGGACATGAGCAGTTCTTC.

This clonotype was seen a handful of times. Here the CDR3 reads CASSQSGLAGFTDTQYF. CDR3 coding DNA: TGTGCCAGCAGCCAGAGCGGACTAGCGGGTTTCACAGATACGCAGTATTTT. The rearrangement links TRBV3-1 to TRBJ2-3; 11 bases align to TRBD2. J lost 2 bases, V lost 3 bases, and 7 bases had no gene match. Germline V gene data show CDR1 as LGHDT and CDR2 as YNNKEL (reference sequence). The CDR3 consists of 17 residues.

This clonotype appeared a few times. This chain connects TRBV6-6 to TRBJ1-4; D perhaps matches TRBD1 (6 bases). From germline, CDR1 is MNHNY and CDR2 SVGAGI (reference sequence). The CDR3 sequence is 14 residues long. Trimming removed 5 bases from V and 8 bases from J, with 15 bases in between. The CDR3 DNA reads TGTGCCAGCAGTACCGGAGGGGGATCCGAAAAACTGTTTTTT. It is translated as CASSTGGGSEKLFF.

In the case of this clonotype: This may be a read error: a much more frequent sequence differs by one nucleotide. CDR3 protein: CASSFSDSYEQYF. CDR3 DNA: TGTGCCAGCAGTTTTAGCGACTCCTACGAGCAGTACTTC. The chain uses TRBV6-6 and TRBJ2-7, with D possibly matching TRBD2 (5 bases). Germline V gene lookup returns CDR1 MNHNY and CDR2 SVGAGI (reference sequence). The CDR3 totals 13 residues. V was pared by 4 bases and J by 0 bases, with 7 bases between.

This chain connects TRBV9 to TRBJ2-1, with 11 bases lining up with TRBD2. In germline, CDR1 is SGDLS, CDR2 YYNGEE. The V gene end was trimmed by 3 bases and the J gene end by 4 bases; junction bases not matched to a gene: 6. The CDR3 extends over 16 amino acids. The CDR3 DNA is TGTGCCAGCAGCGGCTCACTAGCGGGAGTGTACAATGAGCAGTTCTTC. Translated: CASSGSLAGVYNEQFF.